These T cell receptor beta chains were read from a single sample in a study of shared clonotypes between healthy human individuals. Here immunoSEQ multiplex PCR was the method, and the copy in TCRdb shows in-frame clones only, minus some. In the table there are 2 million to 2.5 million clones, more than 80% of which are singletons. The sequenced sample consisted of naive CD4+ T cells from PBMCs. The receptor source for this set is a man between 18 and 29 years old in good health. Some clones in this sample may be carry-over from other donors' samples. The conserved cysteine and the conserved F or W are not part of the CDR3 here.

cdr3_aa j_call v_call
ASSPRDGRGLTEAF TRBJ1-1 TRBV5-6
ASSLGLSMLEQF TRBJ2-1 TRBV11-1
ASSLTGDFSYEQY TRBJ2-7 TRBV11-2
ASSPRGADGTDTQY TRBJ2-3 TRBV9
ASSSGRLDQPQH TRBJ1-5 TRBV19
ASSLRKGGYT TRBJ1-2 TRBV5-4
ASSLERIYSYEQY TRBJ2-7 TRBV7-6
SPKMNTEAF TRBJ1-1 TRBV20-1
ASSQVSAGGTYGYT TRBJ1-2 TRBV4-3
ASSLEGAYNEQF TRBJ2-1 TRBV5-1
ASSEAALTYEQY TRBJ2-7 TRBV6-1
ASRGLAGPNEQF TRBJ2-1 TRBV6-1